The 16 T cell receptor beta chains in this list originate from one sample, sequenced in a study of blood T cell repertoires in COVID-19. Sequenced by immunoSEQ multiplex PCR; TCRdb stores in-frame clones only, minus some. In the table there are approximately 64,000 clones, roughly 90% of which are singletons. The sample taken for sequencing was peripheral blood. These receptors came from a man aged 65 to 85 with acute or convalescent COVID-19.

The chain uses TRBV7-6 and TRBJ2-1; TRBD2 aligns across 12 bases. V shed 1 base and J 0 bases; nucleotides not matched to a gene: 4. CDR1 SGHVS and CDR2 FNYEAQ come from the germline V gene. There are 18 residues in the CDR3. Here the CDR3 reads CASSLVASGGASYNEQFF. The DNA for the CDR3 is TGTGCCAGCAGCTTAGTGGCTAGCGGGGGGGCCTCCTACAATGAGCAGTTCTTC.

This chain uses TRBV5-1 with TRBJ2-7; 9 bases agree with TRBD1. The CDR3 loop spans 15 amino acids. CDR1 is SGHRS, CDR2 YFSETQ, per germline. J was trimmed by 2 bases and V by 3 bases; bases with no gene match: 6. CDR3 loop: CASSSTGGVPYEQYF. The DNA of the CDR3 is TGCGCCAGCAGCTCAACAGGGGGCGTCCCCTACGAGCAGTACTTC.

The V and J genes are TRBV7-9 and TRBJ2-3; 15 bases map to TRBD2. The CDR3 contains 17 residues. Germline CDR1 and CDR2: SEHNR and FQNEAQ (reference sequence). After removal of 5 bases from V and 3 bases from J, the junction contained 6 bases not matched to a gene. As DNA, the CDR3 is TGTGCCAGCAGCCGGACTAGCGGGGGGGCGGGGACAGATACGCAGTATTTT. Translated, it gives CASSRTSGGAGTDTQYF.

As for this clone: This likely comes from a read error, as the CDR3 has no conserved phenylalanine or tryptophan at its end. This sequence joins TRBV6-5 and TRBJ1-2, with D unresolved. CDR1 and CDR2 (germline): MNHEY, SVGAGI. The CDR3 consists of 14 residues. The V end was cut by 2 bases, the J end by 1 base, with 8 bases between. CDR3 DNA sequence: TGTGCCAGCAGTTACAGTCAACTTAACTATGGCTACACCCTC. Protein sequence: CASSYSQLNYGYTL.

The CDR3 DNA reads as TGCGCCAGCAGTCAGACTAGCGGATTCACAGATACGCAGTATTTT. It encodes CASSQTSGFTDTQYF. J is TRBJ2-3 and V is TRBV5-1, with TRBD2 matching over 9 bases. CDR3 length equals 15 residues. Germline V gives CDR1 SGHRS, CDR2 YFSETQ. The V segment lost 5 bases and the J segment 2 bases; nucleotides outside the gene matches: 6.

This clone showed up just once. In nucleotides, the CDR3 is TGTGCCAGCAGTTTTACCGGGACAGGGGCCGAGCAGTACTTC. It specifies CASSFTGTGAEQYF. V gene TRBV6-5 combines with J gene TRBJ2-7, with TRBD1 matching 10 bases. The germline V gene has CDR1 MNHEY and CDR2 SVGAGI. The ends lost 4 bases at V and 6 bases at J; junction bases unmatched: 6. The CDR3 runs to 14 residues.

The DNA for the CDR3 is TGTGCCAGCAGTGAAGACAGGCTGCAAGAGACCCAGTACTTC. It codes for CASSEDRLQETQYF. The V call is TRBV6-1, the J call TRBJ2-5, with a possible D match to TRBD1 (5 bases). Trimming stripped 1 base from V and 2 bases from J, with 8 bases between. Germline V gene data show CDR1 as MNHNS and CDR2 as SASEGT. The CDR3 sequence is 14 residues long.

The gene calls are TRBV6-5 and TRBJ2-3; 8 nucleotides match TRBD2. V was pared by 4 bases and J by 1 base, with 1 base of the junction left unmatched. The CDR3 covers 14 residues. Per the germline V gene, CDR1 is MNHEY and CDR2 is SVGAGI. CDR3: CASSWRGGTDTQYF. CDR3 coding DNA: TGTGCCAGCAGTTGGCGGGGGGGCACAGATACGCAGTATTTT.

This clone was detected only once. This chain uses TRBV7-9 with TRBJ1-1; TRBD1 aligns across 7 bases. This CDR3 has 15 residues. The germline V gene encodes CDR1 SEHNR and CDR2 FQNEAQ (reference sequence). The V segment lost 5 bases and the J segment 0 bases; nucleotides outside the gene matches: 6. DNA for the CDR3: TGTGCCAGCAGCGAACTTGACAGGGTGAACACTGAAGCTTTCTTT. Translation: CASSELDRVNTEAFF. The entire variable domain, with the rest obtained from reference TRBV7-9 and TRBJ1-1, is as follows: DTGVSQNPRHKITKRGQNVTFRCDPISEHNRLYWYRQTLGQGPEFLTYFQNEAQLEKSRLLSDRFSAERPKGSFSTLEIQRTEQGDSAMYLCASSELDRVNTEAFFGQGTRLTVV.

V gene TRBV10-2 combines with J gene TRBJ1-5; possibly TRBD1 for D (5 bases). The V gene's germline CDR1 is WSHSY and CDR2 SAAADI. Trimming took 2 bases from V and 3 from J, leaving 20 bases between them. The length of the CDR3 is 18 residues. For the CDR3, the DNA is TGCGCCAGCAGTGAGGATGACCTTACGGCAGGGCCCAATCAGCCCCAGCATTTT. This encodes CASSEDDLTAGPNQPQHF.

J is TRBJ2-2 and V is TRBV5-1; D uncertain. Germline V lookup: CDR1 SGHRS, CDR2 YFSETQ. The CDR3 consists of 14 residues. V shed 0 bases and J shed 7 bases, with 10 bases lying between them. CDR3 residues: CASSLGFMSGELFF. The DNA for the CDR3 is TGCGCCAGCAGCTTGGGGTTTATGAGCGGGGAGCTGTTTTTT.

This clone occurred once. This sequence joins TRBV11-2 and TRBJ2-3; 9 nucleotides match TRBD1. V lost 7 bases to trimming and J lost 4 bases; unmatched junction nucleotides: 6. Germline V gives CDR1 SGHAT, CDR2 FQNNGV. CDR3 size: 14 residues. The CDR3 sequence is CASILQGASDTQYF. In DNA, the CDR3 is TGTGCCAGCATACTACAGGGGGCCTCAGATACGCAGTATTTT.

This chain uses TRBV15 with TRBJ1-2; 7 nucleotides match TRBD1. The V and J ends lost 1 base and 2 bases, in that order; junction bases with no gene match: 13. This CDR3 is built from 18 residues. Germline V gene lookup returns CDR1 LNHNV and CDR2 YYDKDF (reference sequence). CDR3 nucleotide sequence: TGTGCCACCAGCAGAGGACGACAGGGATTCTTCCAAAACTATGGCTACACCTTC. This translates into CATSRGRQGFFQNYGYTF.

This clone was seen just once. The genes are TRBV5-1 and TRBJ1-5; D uncertain. Per germline, CDR1 SGHRS and CDR2 YFSETQ. V lost 6 bases and J lost 3, with 16 bases in between. The CDR3 spans 15 residues. CDR3: CASTRELGYNQPQHF. The CDR3 region has the DNA TGCGCCAGCACTCGGGAACTAGGATACAATCAGCCCCAGCATTTT. Full variable domain (outside the CDR3, taken from reference TRBV5-1 and TRBJ1-5): KAGVTQTPRYLIKTRGQQVTLSCSPISGHRSVSWYQQTPGQGLQFLFEYFSETQRNKGNFPGRFSGRQFSNSRSEMNVSTLELGDSALYLCASTRELGYNQPQHFGDGTRLSIL.

This CDR3 is CASSQGGRNSNQPQHF. The DNA of the CDR3 is TGCGCCAGCAGCCAAGGGGGGAGGAATAGCAATCAGCCCCAGCATTTT. This rearrangement joins TRBV4-1 to TRBJ1-5, with D tentatively TRBD1 (5 bases). Germline V gene lookup returns CDR1 MGHRA and CDR2 YSYEKL. V was trimmed by 1 base and J by 0 bases, leaving 10 bases between them. This CDR3 spans 16 amino acids.

The chain is built from TRBV9 and TRBJ1-2; TRBD1 aligns across 11 bases. Per germline, CDR1 SGDLS and CDR2 YYNGEE. V dropped 3 bases and J dropped 3; count of bases not matched to a gene: 10. The CDR3 is made up of 17 amino acids. The CDR3 region has the DNA TGTGCCAGCAGCGACAATCCCGGGACAGGGGGATACTATGGCTACACCTTC. Its translation is CASSDNPGTGGYYGYTF. Variable domain in full (rest from reference TRBV9 and TRBJ1-2): DSGVTQTPKHLITATGQRVTLRCSPRSGDLSVYWYQQSLDQGLQFLIQYYNGEERAKGNILERFSAQQFPDLHSELNLSSLELGDSALYFCASSDNPGTGGYYGYTFGSGTRLTVV.